Each of the 15 T cell receptor beta chains below was sequenced from the same sample in a study of blood T cell repertoires in COVID-19. Clones were read by immunoSEQ multiplex PCR, and TCRdb kept only the in-frame ones, dropping some. The sample lists more than 40,000 clones, approximately 83% seen once, with 15% to 17% in the top ten. The sequencing sample was made of peripheral blood. All receptors derive from a human donor in a cohort sampled during active COVID-19. The donor label of this sample is uncertain.

J is TRBJ2-1 and V is TRBV7-3; D is possibly TRBD1 (5 bases). The CDR3 loop spans 15 amino acids. From germline, CDR1 is SGHTA and CDR2 FQGTGA. V lost 5 bases and J lost 7, with 18 bases in between. The CDR3 DNA is TGTGCCAGCAGCCCCTATGTAGGGGTTACAAATGAGCAGTTCTTC. Its translation: CASSPYVGVTNEQFF.

The V gene is TRBV19, the J gene TRBJ2-7, with TRBD1 matching over 9 bases. Trimming cost V 6 bases and J 2 bases; bases outside gene matches: 5. Germline values: CDR1 LNHDA, CDR2 SQIVND (reference sequence). The CDR3 runs 14 residues. CDR3 protein: CASSTGTGTYEQYF. CDR3 DNA sequence: TGTGCCAGTAGCACCGGGACAGGGACCTACGAGCAGTACTTC.

This clone was observed a few times. V gene TRBV12-3 or TRBV12-4 combines with J gene TRBJ2-1; TRBD2 agrees at 7 bases. CDR3 size: 13 residues. The V gene end was trimmed by 8 bases and the J gene end by 11 bases; junction bases not matched to a gene: 12. The CDR3: CASAGPWGGQQFF. Here the CDR3 DNA reads TGTGCCAGCGCGGGGCCCTGGGGAGGGCAGCAGTTCTTC.

This clone was recorded a few times. The chain combines TRBV7-2 with TRBJ2-3; weak D call: TRBD2 (6 bases). Germline V lookup: CDR1 SGHTA, CDR2 FQGNSA. With 3 bases removed from V and 5 bases from J, the gap between germline ends came to 15 bases. This CDR3 contains 15 residues. CDR3 nucleotides: TGTGCCAGCAGCTTTTTTAGCGGAGGGCTAGATACGCAGTATTTT. Translated: CASSFFSGGLDTQYF.

This chain uses TRBV15 with TRBJ2-5; D perhaps matches TRBD1 (6 bases). V lost 0 bases, J lost 5 bases, and 13 bases lay in between. This CDR3 is 15 amino acids long. Germline lookup yields CDR1 LNHNV and CDR2 YYDKDF (reference sequence). The CDR3 bases are TGTGCCACCAGCAGAGATCGGCAGGGGCCCGAGACCCAGTACTTC. The encoded protein is CATSRDRQGPETQYF.

The chain couples TRBV7-9 to TRBJ1-4; no clear D gene. CDR1 and CDR2 (germline): SEHNR, FQNEAQ (reference sequence). Between the trimmed V and J ends, which lost 6 bases and 8 bases, there was a span of 19 bases. CDR3 length equals 15 residues. In DNA, the CDR3 is TGTGCCAGCAGTAAAGCGGGCAGAGCACCGGAAAAACTGTTTTTT. This codes for CASSKAGRAPEKLFF.

This clone was counted once. The chain combines TRBV4-1 with TRBJ2-5; no reliable D call. Trimming stripped 0 bases from V and 4 bases from J, with 9 bases between. The CDR3 consists of 14 residues. From germline, CDR1 is MGHRA and CDR2 YSYEKL. CDR3 nucleotides: TGCGCCAGCAGCCAAGATCAGGTCGGAGAGACCCAGTACTTC. It specifies CASSQDQVGETQYF.

The V gene is TRBV6-5, the J gene TRBJ2-5; 12 bases map to TRBD1. Losses at the gene ends were 8 bases for V and 5 bases for J; bases not matched to a gene: 9. Germline CDR1 MNHEY, CDR2 SVGAGI. This CDR3 contains 15 residues. In nucleotides, the CDR3 is TGTGCCAGCTCCGACGGGACAGGGGGCGCGGAGACCCAGTACTTC. Translation: CASSDGTGGAETQYF.

The chain combines TRBV29-1 with TRBJ1-5, with 9 bases aligning to TRBD1. Trimming at V came to 6 bases and at J to 2 bases, leaving 8 bases not matched to a gene. The CDR3 sequence is 15 residues long. Germline V lookup: CDR1 SQVTM, CDR2 ANQGSEA. CDR3 in amino acids: CSVQQGAGGNQPQHF. CDR3 coding DNA: TGCAGCGTACAACAGGGGGCCGGGGGCAATCAGCCCCAGCATTTT.

This chain links TRBV5-4 with TRBJ1-6; the match to TRBD1 covers 9 bases. The trim removed 0 bases at V and 7 bases at J, leaving 5 bases unmatched. This CDR3 has 16 amino acids. The germline V gene encodes CDR1 SGHNT and CDR2 YYREEE (reference sequence). As DNA, the CDR3 is TGTGCCAGCAGCTTGGGAGGGACAGGGAGCAATTCACCCCTCCACTTT. It yields the protein CASSLGGTGSNSPLHF.

The chain recombines TRBV3-1 (or the pseudogene TRBV3-2) with TRBJ1-1; D perhaps matches TRBD1 (5 bases). The V gene's germline CDR1 is LGHDT and CDR2 YNNKEL (reference sequence). The V end lost 9 bases, the J end lost 6 bases, and 17 bases lay between the germline ends. CDR3 length: 13 amino acids. The CDR3 is CASRRGNQAEAFF. The CDR3 DNA reads TGTGCCAGTAGGCGGGGGAACCAGGCTGAAGCTTTCTTT.

The rearrangement links TRBV3-1 (or the pseudogene TRBV3-2) to TRBJ2-4; 7 bases fit TRBD1. V was clipped by 7 bases and J by 6 bases; unmatched bases: 9. The CDR3 consists of 14 residues. Germline V gene data show CDR1 as LGHDT and CDR2 as YNNKEL (reference sequence). CDR3 sequence: CASKPQGDSNIQYF. The CDR3 nucleotides are TGTGCCAGCAAGCCCCAGGGGGATTCAAACATTCAGTACTTC.

This sequence joins TRBV7-3 and TRBJ2-3; a possible D gene is TRBD2 (7 bases). Germline CDR1 and CDR2: SGHTA and FQGTGA. The V end lost 3 bases, the J end lost 1 base, and 11 bases lay between the germline ends. CDR3 size: 15 residues. The CDR3 region is CASSFRGAGTDTQYF. The DNA of the CDR3 is TGTGCCAGCAGCTTTCGGGGGGCCGGCACAGATACGCAGTATTTT.

The table lists this clone with a few counts. The rearrangement joins TRBV27 to TRBJ2-2; D may be TRBD2 (6 bases). The V gene lost 7 bases and the J gene lost 4 bases, with 13 bases spanning the gap. The germline V gene has CDR1 MNHEY and CDR2 SMNVEV (reference sequence). The CDR3 has 14 residues. CDR3 residues: CASNRREGTGELFF. DNA for the CDR3: TGTGCCAGCAACCGGCGGGAAGGCACCGGGGAGCTGTTTTTT.

The V gene is TRBV7-8, the J gene TRBJ2-3; the match to TRBD2 covers 7 bases. The germline V gene has CDR1 SGHVS and CDR2 FQNEAQ. V gave up 4 bases and J gave up 8 bases; unmatched junction bases: 18. The CDR3 sequence is 17 residues long. This chain's CDR3 is CASSSSPTSVGGSTQYF. CDR3 coding DNA: TGTGCCAGCAGCTCCTCGCCCACTAGCGTCGGGGGAAGTACGCAGTATTTT.